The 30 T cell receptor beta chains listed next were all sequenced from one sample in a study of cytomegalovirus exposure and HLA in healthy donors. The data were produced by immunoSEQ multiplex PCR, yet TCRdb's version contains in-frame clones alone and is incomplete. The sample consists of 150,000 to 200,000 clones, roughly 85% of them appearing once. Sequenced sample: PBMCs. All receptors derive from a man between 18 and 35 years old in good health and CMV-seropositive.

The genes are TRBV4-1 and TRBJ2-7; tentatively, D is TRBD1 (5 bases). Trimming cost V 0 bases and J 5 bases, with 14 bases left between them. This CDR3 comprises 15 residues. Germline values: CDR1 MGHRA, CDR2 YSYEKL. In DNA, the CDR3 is TGCGCCAGCAGCCAAGATGGGTCAGGGATCGACGAGCAGTACTTC. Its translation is CASSQDGSGIDEQYF.

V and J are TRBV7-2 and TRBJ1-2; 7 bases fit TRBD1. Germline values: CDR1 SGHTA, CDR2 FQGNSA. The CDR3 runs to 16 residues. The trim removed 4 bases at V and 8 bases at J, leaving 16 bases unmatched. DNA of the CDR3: TGTGCCAGCAGCTCACAGACAGGGTCCCGATGGGGAGGCTACACCTTC. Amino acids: CASSSQTGSRWGGYTF.

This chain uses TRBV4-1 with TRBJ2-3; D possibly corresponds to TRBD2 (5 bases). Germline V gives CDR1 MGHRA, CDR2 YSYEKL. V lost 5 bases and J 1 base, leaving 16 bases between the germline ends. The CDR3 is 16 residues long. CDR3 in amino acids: CASSSPAGRGTDTQYF. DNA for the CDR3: TGCGCCAGCAGCTCCCCCGCGGGTAGGGGCACAGATACGCAGTATTTT.

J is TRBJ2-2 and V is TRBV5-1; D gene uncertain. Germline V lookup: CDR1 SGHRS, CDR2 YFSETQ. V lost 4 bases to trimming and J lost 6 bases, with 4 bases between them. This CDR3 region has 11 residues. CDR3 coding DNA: TGCGCCAGCAGCCCCGCCGGGGAGCTGTTTTTT. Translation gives CASSPAGELFF.

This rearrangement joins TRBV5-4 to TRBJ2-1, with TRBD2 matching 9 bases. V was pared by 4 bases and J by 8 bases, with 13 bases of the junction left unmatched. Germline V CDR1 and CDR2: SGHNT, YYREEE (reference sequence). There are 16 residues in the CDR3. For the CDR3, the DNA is TGTGCCAGCAGCCTCGGGGTCGCGGGGGGGCCTGATGAGCAGTTCTTC. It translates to CASSLGVAGGPDEQFF.

The CDR3 is CASSSVQGTEAFF. CDR3 nucleotide sequence: TGTGCCAGCAGTTCCGTACAGGGGACTGAAGCTTTCTTT. This rearrangement joins TRBV27 to TRBJ1-1; TRBD1 agrees at 7 bases. Germline V gene sequence: CDR1 MNHEY, CDR2 SMNVEV (reference sequence). The CDR3 is made up of 13 amino acids. After removal of 4 bases from V and 5 bases from J, the junction contained 4 bases not matched to a gene.

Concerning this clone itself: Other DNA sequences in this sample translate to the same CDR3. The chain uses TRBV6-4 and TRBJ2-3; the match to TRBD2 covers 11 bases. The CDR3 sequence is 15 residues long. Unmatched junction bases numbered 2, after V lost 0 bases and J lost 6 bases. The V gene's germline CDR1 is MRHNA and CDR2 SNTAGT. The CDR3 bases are TGTGCCAGCAGTGACTCTAGCGGGGGGGCCGATACGCAGTATTTT. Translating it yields CASSDSSGGADTQYF.

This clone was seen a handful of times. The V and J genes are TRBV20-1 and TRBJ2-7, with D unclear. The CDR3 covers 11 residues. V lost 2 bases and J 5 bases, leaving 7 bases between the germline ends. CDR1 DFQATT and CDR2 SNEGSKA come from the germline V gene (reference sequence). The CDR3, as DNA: TGCAGTGCTAGATGGGCCCACGAGCAGTACTTC. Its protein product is CSARWAHEQYF.

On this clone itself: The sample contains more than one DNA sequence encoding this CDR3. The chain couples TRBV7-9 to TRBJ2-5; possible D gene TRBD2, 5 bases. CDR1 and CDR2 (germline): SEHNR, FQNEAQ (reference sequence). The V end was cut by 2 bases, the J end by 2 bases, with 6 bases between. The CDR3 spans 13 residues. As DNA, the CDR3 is TGTGCCAGCAGCTTACCGGGGCAAGAGACCCAGTACTTC. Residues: CASSLPGQETQYF.

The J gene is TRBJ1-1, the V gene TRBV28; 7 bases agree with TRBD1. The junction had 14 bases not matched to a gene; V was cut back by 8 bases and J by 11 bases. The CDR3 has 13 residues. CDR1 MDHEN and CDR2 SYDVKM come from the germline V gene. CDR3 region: CASSRNRGLDAFF. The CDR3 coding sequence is TGTGCCAGCTCCCGCAACAGGGGATTAGACGCTTTCTTT.

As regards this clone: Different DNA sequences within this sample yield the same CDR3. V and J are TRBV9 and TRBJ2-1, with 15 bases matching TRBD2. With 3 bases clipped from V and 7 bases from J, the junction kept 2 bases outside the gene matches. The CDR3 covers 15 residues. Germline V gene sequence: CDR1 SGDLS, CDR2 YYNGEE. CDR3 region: CASSAGTSGRNEQFF. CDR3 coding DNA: TGTGCCAGCAGCGCAGGGACTAGCGGGAGGAATGAGCAGTTCTTC. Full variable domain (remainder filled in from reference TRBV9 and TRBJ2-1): DSGVTQTPKHLITATGQRVTLRCSPRSGDLSVYWYQQSLDQGLQFLIQYYNGEERAKGNILERFSAQQFPDLHSELNLSSLELGDSALYFCASSAGTSGRNEQFFGPGTRLTVL.

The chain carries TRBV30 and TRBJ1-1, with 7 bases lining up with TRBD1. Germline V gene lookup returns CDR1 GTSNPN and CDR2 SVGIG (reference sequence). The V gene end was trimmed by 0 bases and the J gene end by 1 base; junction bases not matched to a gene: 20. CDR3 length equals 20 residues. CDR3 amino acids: CAWSVPGWAGGIQRNTEAFF. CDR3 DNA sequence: TGTGCCTGGAGTGTACCGGGTTGGGCAGGGGGAATCCAACGGAACACTGAAGCTTTCTTT.

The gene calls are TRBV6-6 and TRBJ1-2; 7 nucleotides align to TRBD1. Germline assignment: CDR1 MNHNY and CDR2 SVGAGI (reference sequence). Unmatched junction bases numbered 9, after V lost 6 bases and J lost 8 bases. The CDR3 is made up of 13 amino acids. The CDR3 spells CASRGGRGSGYTF. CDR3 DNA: TGTGCCAGCAGGGGGGGCAGGGGGTCCGGCTACACCTTC.

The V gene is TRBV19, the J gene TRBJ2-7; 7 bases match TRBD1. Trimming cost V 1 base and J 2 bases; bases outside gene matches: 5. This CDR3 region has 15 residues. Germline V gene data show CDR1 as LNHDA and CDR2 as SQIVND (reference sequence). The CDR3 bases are TGTGCCAGTAGTATAGTCGGGACAGCTCCCTACGAGCAGTACTTC. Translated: CASSIVGTAPYEQYF. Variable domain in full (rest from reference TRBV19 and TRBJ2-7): DGGITQSPKYLFRKEGQNVTLSCEQNLNHDAMYWYRQDPGQGLRLIYYSQIVNDFQKGDIAEGYSVSREKKESFPLTVTSAQKNPTAFYLCASSIVGTAPYEQYFGPGTRLTVT.

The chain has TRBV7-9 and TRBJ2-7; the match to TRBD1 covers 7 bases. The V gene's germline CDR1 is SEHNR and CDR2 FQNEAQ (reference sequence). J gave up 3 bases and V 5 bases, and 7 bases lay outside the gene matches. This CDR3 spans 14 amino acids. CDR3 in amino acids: CASSPYRDSYEQYF. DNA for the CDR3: TGTGCCAGCAGCCCCTACCGGGACAGCTACGAGCAGTACTTC.

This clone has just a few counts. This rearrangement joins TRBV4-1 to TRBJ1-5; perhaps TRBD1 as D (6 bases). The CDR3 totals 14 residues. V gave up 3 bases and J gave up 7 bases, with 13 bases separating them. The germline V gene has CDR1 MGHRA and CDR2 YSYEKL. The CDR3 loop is CASSHGGAGQPQHF. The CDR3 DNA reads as TGCGCCAGCAGCCATGGGGGCGCCGGGCAGCCCCAGCATTTT.

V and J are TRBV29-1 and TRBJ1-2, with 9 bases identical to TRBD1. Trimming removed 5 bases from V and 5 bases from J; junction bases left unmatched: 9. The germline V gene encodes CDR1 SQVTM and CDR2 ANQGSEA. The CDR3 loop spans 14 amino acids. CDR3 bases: TGCAGCGTTCCGTACTGGACAGGGGAGTATGGCTACACCTTC. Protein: CSVPYWTGEYGYTF.

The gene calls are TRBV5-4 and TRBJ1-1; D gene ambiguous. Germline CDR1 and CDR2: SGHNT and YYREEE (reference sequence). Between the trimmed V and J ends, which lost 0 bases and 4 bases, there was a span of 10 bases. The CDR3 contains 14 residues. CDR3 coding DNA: TGTGCCAGCAGCTTGGAGGAGGATGGCACTGAAGCTTTCTTT. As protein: CASSLEEDGTEAFF.

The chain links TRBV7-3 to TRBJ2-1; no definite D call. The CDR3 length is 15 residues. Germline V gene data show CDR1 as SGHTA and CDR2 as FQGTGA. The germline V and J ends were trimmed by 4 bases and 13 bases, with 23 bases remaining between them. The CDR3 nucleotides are TGTGCCAGCAGCTCCGAAACTACATGGAAGGAAGCCCAGTTCTTC. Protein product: CASSSETTWKEAQFF.

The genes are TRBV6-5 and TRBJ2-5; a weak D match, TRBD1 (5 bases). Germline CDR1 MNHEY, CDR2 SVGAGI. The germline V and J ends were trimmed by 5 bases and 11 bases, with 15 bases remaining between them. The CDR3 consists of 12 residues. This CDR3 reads CASSLQGKEQYF. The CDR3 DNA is TGTGCCAGCAGTCTTCAGGGAAAGGAGCAGTACTTC.

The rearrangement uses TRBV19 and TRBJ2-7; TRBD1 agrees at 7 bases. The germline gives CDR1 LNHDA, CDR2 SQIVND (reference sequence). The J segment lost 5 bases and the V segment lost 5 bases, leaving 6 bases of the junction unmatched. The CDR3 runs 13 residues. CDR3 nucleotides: TGTGCCAGTAGTTCTACAGGGGATCACGAGCAGTACTTC. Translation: CASSSTGDHEQYF. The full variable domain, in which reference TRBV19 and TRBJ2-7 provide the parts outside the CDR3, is DGGITQSPKYLFRKEGQNVTLSCEQNLNHDAMYWYRQDPGQGLRLIYYSQIVNDFQKGDIAEGYSVSREKKESFPLTVTSAQKNPTAFYLCASSSTGDHEQYFGPGTRLTVT.

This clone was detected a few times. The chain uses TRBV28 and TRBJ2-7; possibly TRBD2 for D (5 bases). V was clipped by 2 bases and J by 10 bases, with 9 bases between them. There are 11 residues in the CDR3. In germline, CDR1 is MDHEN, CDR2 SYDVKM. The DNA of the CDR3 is TGTGCCAGCAGTTTAGGTGGAGGTCAGTACTTC. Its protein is CASSLGGGQYF.

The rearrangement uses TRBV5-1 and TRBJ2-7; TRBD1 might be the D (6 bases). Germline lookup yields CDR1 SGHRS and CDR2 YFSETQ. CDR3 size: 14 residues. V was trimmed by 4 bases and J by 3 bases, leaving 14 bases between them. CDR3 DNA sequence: TGCGCCAGCAGCCCGGGACACCGGGACTACGAGCAGTACTTC. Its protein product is CASSPGHRDYEQYF.

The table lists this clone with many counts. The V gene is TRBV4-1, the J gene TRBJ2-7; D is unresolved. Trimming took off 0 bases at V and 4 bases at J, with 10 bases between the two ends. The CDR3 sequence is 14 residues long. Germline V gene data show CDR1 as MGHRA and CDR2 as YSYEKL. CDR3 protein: CASSQDTTQYEQYF. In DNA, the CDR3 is TGCGCCAGCAGCCAAGATACGACACAGTACGAGCAGTACTTC.

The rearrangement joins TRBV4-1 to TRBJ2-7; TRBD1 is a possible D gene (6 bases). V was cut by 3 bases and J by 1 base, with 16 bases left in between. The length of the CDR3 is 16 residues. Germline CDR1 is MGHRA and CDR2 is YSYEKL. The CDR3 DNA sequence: TGCGCCAGCAGCCACACTCCCGCAGGGGAATCCTACGAGCAGTACTTC. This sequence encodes CASSHTPAGESYEQYF.

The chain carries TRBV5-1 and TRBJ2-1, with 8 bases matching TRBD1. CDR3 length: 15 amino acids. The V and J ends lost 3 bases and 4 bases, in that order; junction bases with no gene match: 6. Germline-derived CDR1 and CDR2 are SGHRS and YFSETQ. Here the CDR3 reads CASSSSQGAYNEQFF. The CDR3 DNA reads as TGCGCCAGCAGCTCATCCCAGGGGGCTTACAATGAGCAGTTCTTC.

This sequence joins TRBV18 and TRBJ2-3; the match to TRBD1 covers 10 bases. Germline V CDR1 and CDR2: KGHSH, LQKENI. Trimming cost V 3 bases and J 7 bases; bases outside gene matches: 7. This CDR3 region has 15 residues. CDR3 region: CASSPPGQGTHTQYF. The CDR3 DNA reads TGTGCCAGCTCACCCCCGGGACAGGGGACACATACGCAGTATTTT.

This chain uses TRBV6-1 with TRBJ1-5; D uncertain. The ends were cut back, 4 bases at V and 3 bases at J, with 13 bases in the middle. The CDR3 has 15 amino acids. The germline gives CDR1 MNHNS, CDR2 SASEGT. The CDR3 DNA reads TGTGCCAGCAGTGTTGGGAGGACGGTCAATCAGCCCCAGCATTTT. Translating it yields CASSVGRTVNQPQHF.

In DNA, the CDR3 is TGCGCCAGCAGCTTCAGCGTCGGGGAGCTGTTTTTT. Translating gives CASSFSVGELFF. The genes are TRBV5-1 and TRBJ2-2; no clear D gene. Germline loops: CDR1 SGHRS, CDR2 YFSETQ. V lost 2 bases, J lost 7 bases, and 6 bases lay in between. The CDR3 loop spans 12 amino acids.

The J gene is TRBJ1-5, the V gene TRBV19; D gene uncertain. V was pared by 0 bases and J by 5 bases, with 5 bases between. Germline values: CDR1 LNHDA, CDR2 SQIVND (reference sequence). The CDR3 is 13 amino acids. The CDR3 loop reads CASSIDSYQPQHF. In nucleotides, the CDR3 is TGTGCCAGTAGTATAGACTCCTATCAGCCCCAGCATTTT.